The 7 T cell receptor beta chains listed next were all sequenced from one sample in a study of regulatory T cells in long-lasting Graves disease. Time point meaning: newly diagnosed GD, antithyroid drugs for less than 3 months. PBMC-derived RNA was used for the TCR library. CDR3-region Arm-PCR and iRepertoire HTBI primers produced the TCR beta libraries. Each CDR3 protein is one row after TCRdb ran MiXCR on the multiplex PCR reads. The sample yields about 460,000 distinct CDR3 sequences, approximately 14% seen once. The same specimen was also included in a second study, on T cells in Graves' hyperthyroidism and ophthalmopathy.

The material sequenced was peripheral blood mononuclear cells (PBMCs), taken at new diagnosis, from a patient treated with antithyroid drugs. These receptors came from a woman aged 45-65 years with Graves disease.

The rearrangement links TRBV3-1 to TRBJ2-1, with 7 bases that match TRBD2. Per germline, CDR1 LGHDT and CDR2 YNNKEL (reference sequence). This CDR3 has 16 residues. V was clipped by 4 bases and J by 0 bases; unmatched bases: 6. The CDR3 DNA sequence: TGTGCCAGCAGCCCGATCGCGGGGGACTCCTACAATGAGCAGTTCTTC. This translates into CASSPIAGDSYNEQFF.

This clonotype was detected only a few times. The rearrangement joins TRBV4-1 to TRBJ2-1; a possible D gene is TRBD2 (5 bases). CDR1 is MGHRA, CDR2 YSYEKL, per germline. V was trimmed by 4 bases and J by 9 bases, leaving 13 bases between them. This CDR3 is 13 amino acids long. The CDR3 DNA sequence: TGCGCCAGCAGCCCCTCATCCGGGATTGAGCAGTTCTTC. It is translated as CASSPSSGIEQFF.

This clonotype was counted only a few times. The V call is TRBV30, the J call TRBJ2-7; 9 nucleotides match TRBD2. Germline-derived CDR1 and CDR2 are GTSNPN and SVGIG (reference sequence). The CDR3 spans 15 residues. The J segment lost 3 bases and the V segment lost 0 bases, leaving 6 bases of the junction unmatched. The chain's CDR3 is CAWSVALAGHYEQYF. In DNA, the CDR3 is TGTGCCTGGAGTGTTGCCCTAGCGGGGCACTACGAGCAGTACTTC.

The rearrangement uses TRBV30 and TRBJ1-6; D is possibly TRBD1 (5 bases). V lost 2 bases to trimming and J lost 11 bases, with 22 bases between them. Germline V gives CDR1 GTSNPN, CDR2 SVGIG (reference sequence). The CDR3 covers 16 residues. CDR3 DNA: TGTGCCTGGAGTCTCCCGTCGGGGGGAGGATGGCCACCCCTCCACTTT. It specifies CAWSLPSGGGWPPLHF.

In its sample, this clonotype was seen once. Germline and junction disagree at one end, which may indicate a read error. The CDR3 DNA is TGTGCCAGGAGTGCCCTAGACAGAACGTACAATGAGCAGTTCTTC. Translated, it gives CARSALDRTYNEQFF. The chain employs TRBV6-1 and TRBJ2-1, with a possible D match to TRBD1 (5 bases). The CDR3 runs to 15 residues. Germline CDR1 and CDR2: MNHNS and SASEGT.

In its sample, this clonotype was seen many times. The J gene is TRBJ1-2, the V gene TRBV6-1; D is undetermined. From germline, CDR1 is MNHNS and CDR2 SASEGT. CDR3 length equals 15 residues. Trimming took 2 bases from V and 8 from J, leaving 18 bases between them. The CDR3 DNA follows: TGTGCCAGCAGTGAAAGGAGGGTCTGGGGTTACGGCTACACCTTC. Translated: CASSERRVWGYGYTF.

This clonotype was seen many times. This rearrangement joins TRBV11-1 to TRBJ2-3, with D unresolved. Between the trimmed V and J ends, which lost 4 bases and 0 bases, there was a span of 11 bases. The CDR3 consists of 15 residues. The germline V gene encodes CDR1 SGHAT and CDR2 FQDESV (reference sequence). This CDR3 is CASSSGTSSTDTQYF. The CDR3 DNA reads as TGTGCCAGCAGCTCCGGCACCTCAAGCACAGATACGCAGTATTTT.